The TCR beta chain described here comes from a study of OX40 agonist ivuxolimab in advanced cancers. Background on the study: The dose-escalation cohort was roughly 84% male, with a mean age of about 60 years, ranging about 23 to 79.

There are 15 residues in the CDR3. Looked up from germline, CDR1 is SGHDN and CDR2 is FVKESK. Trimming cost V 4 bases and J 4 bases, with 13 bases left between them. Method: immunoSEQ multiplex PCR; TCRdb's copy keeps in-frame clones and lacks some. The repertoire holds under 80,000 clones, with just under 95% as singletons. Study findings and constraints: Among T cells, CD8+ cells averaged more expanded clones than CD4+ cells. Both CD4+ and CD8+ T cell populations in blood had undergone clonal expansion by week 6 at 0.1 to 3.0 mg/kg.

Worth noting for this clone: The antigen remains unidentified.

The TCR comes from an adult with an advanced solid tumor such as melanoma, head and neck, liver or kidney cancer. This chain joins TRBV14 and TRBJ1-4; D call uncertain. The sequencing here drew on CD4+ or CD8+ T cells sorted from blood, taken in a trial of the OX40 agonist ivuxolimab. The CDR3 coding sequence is TGTGCCAGCAGCCCGCCGGAGCAAGGTAATGAAAAACTGTTTTTT. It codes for CASSPPEQGNEKLFF.